The present T cell receptor beta chain was sequenced within a study of T cells in localized non-small cell lung cancer. Profiling relied on immunoSEQ multiplex PCR, and the TCRdb table lists in-frame clones only, not all of them. The sample includes tens of thousands of clones, 92% of them seen just once. The CDR3 is 13 residues long. CDR1 and CDR2 from the germline V gene are SQVTM and ANQGSEA. V shed 4 bases and J shed 3 bases, with 10 bases lying between them. Notes on the study in general: Appearing in adjacent lung were a median around 60 of the top 100 tumor clones. Tumor showed lower T cell clonality than uninvolved adjacent lung, where it was highest.

Comments on this clone: What it binds is not known.

The chain links TRBV29-1 to TRBJ2-1; no reliable D call. The material was peripheral blood mononuclear cells, obtained before any cancer treatment. This receptor was identified in a woman between 35 and 70 years old with stage III lung adenocarcinoma. The CDR3 coding sequence is TGCAGCGTTGTGGGTGGGGTCTACAATGAGCAGTTCTTC. Amino acid sequence: CSVVGGVYNEQFF.